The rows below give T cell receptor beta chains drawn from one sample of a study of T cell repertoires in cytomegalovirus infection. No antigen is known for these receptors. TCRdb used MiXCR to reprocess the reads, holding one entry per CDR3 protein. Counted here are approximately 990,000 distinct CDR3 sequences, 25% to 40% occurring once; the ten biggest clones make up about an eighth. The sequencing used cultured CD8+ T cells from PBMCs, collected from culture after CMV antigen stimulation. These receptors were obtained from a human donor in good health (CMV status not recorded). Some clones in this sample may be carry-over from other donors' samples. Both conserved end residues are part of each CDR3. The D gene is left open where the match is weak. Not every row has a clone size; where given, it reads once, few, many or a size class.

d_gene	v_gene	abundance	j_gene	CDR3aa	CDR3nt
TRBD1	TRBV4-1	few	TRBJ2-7	CASSQIGGVQGTHEQYF	TGCGCCAGCAGCCAGATCGGAGGAGTACAGGGGACCCACGAGCAGTACTTC
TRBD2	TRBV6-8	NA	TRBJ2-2	CASRPTSGGGYGELFF	TGTGCCAGCAGGCCGACTAGCGGGGGGGGATACGGGGAGCTGTTTTTT
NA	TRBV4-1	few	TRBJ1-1	CASSQSPGTLERLDTEAFF	TGCGCCAGCAGCCAATCCCCCGGGACCCTGGAAAGATTAGACACTGAAGCTTTCTTT
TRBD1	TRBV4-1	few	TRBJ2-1	CASSQEQGSSYNEQFF	TGCGCCAGCAGCCAAGAACAGGGGAGCTCCTACAATGAGCAGTTCTTC
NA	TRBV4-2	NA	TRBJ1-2	CASSQVGQTYGYTF	TGTGCCAGCAGCCAAGTTGGACAAACCTATGGCTACACCTTC
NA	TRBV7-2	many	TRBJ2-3	CASSWGSGLFTDTQYF	TGTGCCAGCAGCTGGGGCTCCGGACTTTTCACAGATACGCAGTATTTT
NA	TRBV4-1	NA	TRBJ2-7	CASSQDREEAHSYEQYF	TGCGCCAGCAGCCAAGATAGAGAAGAGGCTCACTCCTACGAGCAGTACTTC
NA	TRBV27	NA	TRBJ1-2	CASSDSLTNYGYTF	TGTGCCAGTTCGGACAGCCTCACCAACTATGGCTACACCTTC
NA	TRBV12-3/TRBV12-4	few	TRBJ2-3	CAFRGPDTQYF	TGTGCCTTTCGGGGGCCAGATACGCAGTATTTT
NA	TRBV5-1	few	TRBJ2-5	CASRRDRILQETQYF	TGCGCCAGCAGACGCGACAGGATACTTCAAGAGACCCAGTACTTC
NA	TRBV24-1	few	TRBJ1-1	CATSERGGEAFF	TGTGCCACCAGTGAACGGGGGGGTGAAGCTTTCTTT
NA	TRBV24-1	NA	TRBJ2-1	CATSDLQDNEQFF	TGTGCCACCAGTGATTTGCAGGACAATGAGCAGTTCTTC
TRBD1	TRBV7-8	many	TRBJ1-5	CASSPGQGNDQPQHF	TGTGCCAGCAGCCCAGGACAGGGTAATGATCAGCCCCAGCATTTT
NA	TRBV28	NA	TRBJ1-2	CASRSGYGYGYTF	TGTGCCAGCAGGTCAGGGTACGGCTATGGCTACACCTTC
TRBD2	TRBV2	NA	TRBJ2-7	CASSEAGGDSYEQYF	TGTGCCAGCAGTGAAGCCGGGGGGGACTCCTACGAGCAGTACTTC
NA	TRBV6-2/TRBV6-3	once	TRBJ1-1	CASVVSRATEAFF	TGTGCCAGCGTCGTAAGCAGGGCCACTGAAGCTTTCTTT
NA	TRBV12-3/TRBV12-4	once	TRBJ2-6	CASSSGGGVLTF	TGTGCCAGCAGTTCCGGGGGTGGCGTCCTGACTTTC
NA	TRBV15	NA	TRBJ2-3	CATSTTSTDTQYF	TGTGCCACCAGCACGACTAGCACAGATACGCAGTATTTT
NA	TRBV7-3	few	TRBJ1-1	CASSFDVNTEAFF	TGTGCCAGCAGCTTCGACGTGAACACTGAAGCTTTCTTT
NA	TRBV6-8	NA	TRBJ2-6	CASTLMFGGQSGANVLTF	TGTGCCAGCACCTTAATGTTTGGGGGCCAGTCTGGGGCCAACGTCCTGACTTTC
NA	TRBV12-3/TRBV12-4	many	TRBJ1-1	CASIPAGGTEAFF	TGTGCCAGCATCCCCGCGGGGGGAACTGAAGCTTTCTTT
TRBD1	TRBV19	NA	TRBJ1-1	CVSRTGMNTEAFF	TGTGTCAGTAGGACAGGGATGAACACTGAAGCTTTCTTT
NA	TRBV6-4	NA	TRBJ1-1	CASKEGAEAFF	TGTGCCAGCAAGGAAGGCGCTGAAGCTTTCTTT
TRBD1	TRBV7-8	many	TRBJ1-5	CASSPLTGGRQPQHF	TGTGCCAGCAGCCCCCTGACAGGGGGCCGGCAGCCCCAGCATTTT
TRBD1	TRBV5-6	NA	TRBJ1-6	CASSFDTGQLYNSPLHF	TGTGCCAGCAGCTTTGACACGGGACAGCTCTATAATTCACCCCTCCACTTT
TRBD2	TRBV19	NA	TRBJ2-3	CARGGTSTDTQYF	TGTGCCAGGGGGGGGACTAGCACAGATACGCAGTATTTT
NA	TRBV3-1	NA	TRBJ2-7	CASTPRGRPYEQYF	TGTGCCAGCACGCCGCGGGGAAGGCCCTACGAGCAGTACTTC
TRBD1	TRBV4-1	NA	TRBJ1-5	CASSQGTGIQPQHF	TGCGCCAGCAGCCAAGGGACAGGTATCCAGCCCCAGCATTTT
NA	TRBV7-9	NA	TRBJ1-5	CASSSERNQPQHF	TGTGCCAGCAGCTCGGAGAGGAATCAGCCCCAGCATTTT
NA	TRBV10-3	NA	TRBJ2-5	CAISDSEETQYF	TGTGCCATCAGTGACTCGGAAGAGACCCAGTACTTC
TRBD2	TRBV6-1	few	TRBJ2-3	CATGRSGGAGDTQYF	TGTGCCACCGGACGTAGCGGGGGGGCTGGAGATACGCAGTATTTT
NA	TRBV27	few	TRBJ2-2	CASSLFGTGELFF	TGTGCCAGCAGTTTATTTGGCACCGGGGAGCTGTTTTTT
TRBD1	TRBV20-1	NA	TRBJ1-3	CSARANTGEPFGNTIYF	TGCAGTGCTAGAGCAAATACAGGGGAGCCGTTCGGAAACACCATATATTTT
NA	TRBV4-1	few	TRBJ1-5	CASSQVGHQPQHF	TGCGCCAGCAGCCAAGTGGGTCATCAGCCCCAGCATTTT
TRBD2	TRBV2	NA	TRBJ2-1	CASSRGSGGASSSYNEQFF	TGTGCCAGCAGTCGTGGCAGCGGGGGGGCCTCGAGCTCCTACAATGAGCAGTTCTTC
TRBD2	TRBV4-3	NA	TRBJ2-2	CASSQDLAGGLSGELFF	TGCGCCAGCAGCCAAGATTTGGCGGGGGGGCTGTCCGGGGAGCTGTTTTTT
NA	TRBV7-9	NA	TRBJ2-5	CASSSPEDPGETQYF	TGTGCCAGCAGTTCCCCGGAAGACCCGGGAGAGACCCAGTACTTC
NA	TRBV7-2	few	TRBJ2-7	CASSFSGASSYEQYF	TGTGCCAGCAGCTTCTCGGGGGCCAGCTCCTACGAGCAGTACTTC
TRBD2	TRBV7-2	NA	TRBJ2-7	CASGLAGGPSYEQYF	TGTGCCAGCGGACTAGCGGGGGGCCCCTCCTACGAGCAGTACTTC
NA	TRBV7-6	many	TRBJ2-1	CASSPPDGGPGNEQFF	TGTGCCAGCAGCCCGCCGGACGGGGGCCCAGGCAATGAGCAGTTCTTC